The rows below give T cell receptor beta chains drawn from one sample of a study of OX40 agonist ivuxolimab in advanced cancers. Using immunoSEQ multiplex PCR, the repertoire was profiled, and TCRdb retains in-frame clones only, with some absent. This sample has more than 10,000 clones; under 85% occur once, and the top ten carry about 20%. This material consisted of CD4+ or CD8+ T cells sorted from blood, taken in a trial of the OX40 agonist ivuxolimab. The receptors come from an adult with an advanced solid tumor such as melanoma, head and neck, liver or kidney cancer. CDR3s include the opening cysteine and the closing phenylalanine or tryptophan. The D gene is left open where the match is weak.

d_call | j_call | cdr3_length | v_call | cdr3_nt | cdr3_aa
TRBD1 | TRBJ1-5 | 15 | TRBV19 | TGTGCCAGTAGTATTGGACAGGGGGCCCGGCAGCCCCAGCATTTT | CASSIGQGARQPQHF
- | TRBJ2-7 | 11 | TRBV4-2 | TGTGCCAGCAGCCCAGGCTACGAGCAGTACTTC | CASSPGYEQYF
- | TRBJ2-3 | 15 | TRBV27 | TGTGCCAGCAGTTTATGGGCAGGGGTGACAGATACGCAGTATTTT | CASSLWAGVTDTQYF
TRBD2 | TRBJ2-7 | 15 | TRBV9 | TGTGCCAGCAGCGTGGGGGGACTAGCTCAGTACGAGCAGTACTTC | CASSVGGLAQYEQYF
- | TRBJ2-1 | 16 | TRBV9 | TGTGCCAGCAGCGTCTTACACGGAACCCATTACAATGAGCAGTTCTTC | CASSVLHGTHYNEQFF
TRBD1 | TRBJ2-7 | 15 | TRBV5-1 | TGCGCCAGCAGCCAGGGGGCATGGCCCACCTACGAGCAGTACTTC | CASSQGAWPTYEQYF
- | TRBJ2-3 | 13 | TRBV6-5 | TGTGCCAGCAGTGACATTAGCACAGATACGCAGTATTTT | CASSDISTDTQYF
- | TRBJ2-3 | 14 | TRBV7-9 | TGTGCCAGCAGCAGTAACCTAGCCCCAGATACGCAGTATTTT | CASSSNLAPDTQYF
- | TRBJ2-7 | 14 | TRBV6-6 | TGTGCCAGCAGTTACTCGCAGGGCGCCTACGAGCAGTACTTC | CASSYSQGAYEQYF
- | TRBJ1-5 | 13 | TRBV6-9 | TGTGCCAGCAGTGACAACAGGGCTCAGCCCCAGCATTTT | CASSDNRAQPQHF
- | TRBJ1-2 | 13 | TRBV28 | TGTGCCAGCTCCCCTTGGCAGGGTGAGGGCTACACCTTC | CASSPWQGEGYTF
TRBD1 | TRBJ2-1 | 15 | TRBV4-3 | TGCGCCAGCAGCCTTTCCGGGACAGCTTACAATGAGCAGTTCTTC | CASSLSGTAYNEQFF